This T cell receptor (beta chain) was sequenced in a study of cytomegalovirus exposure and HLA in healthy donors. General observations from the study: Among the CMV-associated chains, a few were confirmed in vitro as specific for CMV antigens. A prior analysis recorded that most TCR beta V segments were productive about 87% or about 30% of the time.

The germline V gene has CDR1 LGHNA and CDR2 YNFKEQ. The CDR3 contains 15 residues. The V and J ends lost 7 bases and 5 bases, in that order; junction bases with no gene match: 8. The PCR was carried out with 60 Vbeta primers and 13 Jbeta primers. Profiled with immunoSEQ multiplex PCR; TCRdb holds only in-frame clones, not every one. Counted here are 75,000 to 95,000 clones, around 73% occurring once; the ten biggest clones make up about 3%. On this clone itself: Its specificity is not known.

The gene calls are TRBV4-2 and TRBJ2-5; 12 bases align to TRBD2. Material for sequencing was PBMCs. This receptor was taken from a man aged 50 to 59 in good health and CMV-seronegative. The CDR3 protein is CASTSSGGAWETQYF. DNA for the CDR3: TGTGCCAGCACATCTAGCGGGGGGGCCTGGGAGACCCAGTACTTC.